This T cell receptor (beta chain) was found in a study of blood T cell repertoires in COVID-19. Study in general: Samples representing acute and convalescent COVID-19 were sourced from the United States, Italy and Spain.

Methods used by the authors: Estimates of nucleated cell counts were drawn from the amplification of reference gene primers. Sequencing used immunoSEQ multiplex PCR; TCRdb keeps in-frame clones, though not all of them. The DNA gave D and trimming, while V, J and clone size come from that table. Among about 230,000 clones, about four fifths were seen once, and the ten largest hold 7.5%. During active infection, Seattle patients enrolled and were then monitored through disease. Germline CDR1 reads SEHNR; CDR2 reads FQNEAQ (reference sequence). The length of the CDR3 is 15 residues. V lost 5 bases to trimming and J lost 4 bases; unmatched junction nucleotides: 6.

V usage is TRBV7-9 and J usage is TRBJ1-2; 11 nucleotides line up with TRBD1. Sequencing was done on a sample of peripheral blood. The receptor was derived from a woman over 75 with COVID-19, enrolled during active disease. CDR3 bases: TGTGCCAGCAGCACCCGGGACAGGGGGACCTATGGCTACACCTTC. It translates to CASSTRDRGTYGYTF.